These T cell receptor beta chains were read from a single sample in a study of shared clonotypes between healthy human individuals. TCRdb's copy holds only in-frame clones and misses some; the assay was immunoSEQ multiplex PCR. Here the sample spans about 380,000 clones, roughly 96% being singletons. Source material: memory CD8+ T cells sorted from blood. Receptor source: a man aged 25 to 45 in good health. Both conserved end residues are part of each CDR3. The D gene is left open where the match is weak. Rows give clone size only sometimes, using once, few, many, or a class for an expanded clone.

clone_size: -
v_call: TRBV5-1
cdr3_length: 14
j_call: TRBJ2-1
d_call: -
cdr3_nt: TGCGCCAGCAGCGTGACCTCGTCCTACAATGAGCAGTTCTTC
cdr3_aa: CASSVTSSYNEQFF

clone_size: -
v_call: TRBV5-1
cdr3_length: 13
j_call: TRBJ2-2
d_call: -
cdr3_nt: TGCGCCAGCGGGCTAGTTCACCCCGGGGAGCTGTTTTTT
cdr3_aa: CASGLVHPGELFF

clone_size: -
v_call: TRBV7-9
cdr3_length: 13
j_call: TRBJ2-2
d_call: -
cdr3_nt: TGTGCCAGCAGCTTACAGGACACCGGGGAGCTGTTTTTT
cdr3_aa: CASSLQDTGELFF

clone_size: -
v_call: TRBV6-4
cdr3_length: 12
j_call: TRBJ2-7
d_call: -
cdr3_nt: TGTGCCAGCACCGAGGGGGGCTACGAGCAGTACTTC
cdr3_aa: CASTEGGYEQYF

clone_size: -
v_call: TRBV7-9
cdr3_length: 14
j_call: TRBJ1-2
d_call: -
cdr3_nt: TGTGCCAGCAGCCTGATACAGGGAGGCTATGGCTACACCTTC
cdr3_aa: CASSLIQGGYGYTF

clone_size: once
v_call: TRBV4-1
cdr3_length: 18
j_call: TRBJ2-1
d_call: TRBD2
cdr3_nt: TGCGCCAGCAGCCGCTCCACCTTAACTAGCGGGAGGGCCCATGAGCAGTTCTTC
cdr3_aa: CASSRSTLTSGRAHEQFF

clone_size: -
v_call: TRBV9
cdr3_length: 13
j_call: TRBJ2-1
d_call: TRBD1
cdr3_nt: TGTGCCAGCAGCGGGAGACAGGGCAATGAGCAGTTCTTC
cdr3_aa: CASSGRQGNEQFF

clone_size: -
v_call: TRBV2
cdr3_length: 13
j_call: TRBJ1-2
d_call: TRBD1
cdr3_nt: TGTGCCATCAACAGGGGAGTGTTGTATGGCTACACCTTC
cdr3_aa: CAINRGVLYGYTF

clone_size: -
v_call: TRBV5-6
cdr3_length: 15
j_call: TRBJ1-2
d_call: -
cdr3_nt: TGTGCCAGCAGCGACGAATCAGGGGCTCGCTATGGCTACACCTTC
cdr3_aa: CASSDESGARYGYTF

clone_size: -
v_call: TRBV20-1
cdr3_length: 10
j_call: TRBJ1-4
d_call: -
cdr3_nt: TGCAGTGCTAGATCCGAAAAACTGTTTTTT
cdr3_aa: CSARSEKLFF

clone_size: -
v_call: TRBV7-9
cdr3_length: 19
j_call: TRBJ2-1
d_call: -
cdr3_nt: TGTGCCAGCAGCTTATCCGCGGGTCCTAATCCCCTAATAGTTAATGAGCAGTTCTTC
cdr3_aa: CASSLSAGPNPLIVNEQFF

clone_size: -
v_call: TRBV28
cdr3_length: 13
j_call: TRBJ2-3
d_call: TRBD1
cdr3_nt: TGTGCCAGCAGTTTCAGGGGGCGAGATACGCAGTATTTT
cdr3_aa: CASSFRGRDTQYF

clone_size: -
v_call: TRBV7-2
cdr3_length: 13
j_call: TRBJ2-7
d_call: -
cdr3_nt: TGTGCCAGCAGCTTAACCGGAATCTACGAGCAGTACTTC
cdr3_aa: CASSLTGIYEQYF

clone_size: few
v_call: TRBV19
cdr3_length: 14
j_call: TRBJ1-5
d_call: -
cdr3_nt: TGTGCCAGTAGTATAGGGGATAGCAATCAGCCCCAGCATTTT
cdr3_aa: CASSIGDSNQPQHF

clone_size: -
v_call: TRBV6-5
cdr3_length: 16
j_call: TRBJ2-2
d_call: TRBD2
cdr3_nt: TGTGCCAGCAGTTACTCGCTAGCGGGAGCCACCGGGGAGCTGTTTTTT
cdr3_aa: CASSYSLAGATGELFF

clone_size: once
v_call: TRBV9
cdr3_length: 12
j_call: TRBJ1-1
d_call: -
cdr3_nt: TGTGCCAGCAGCGTAGGGGGCACTGAAGCTTTCTTT
cdr3_aa: CASSVGGTEAFF

clone_size: -
v_call: TRBV5-1
cdr3_length: 17
j_call: TRBJ2-2
d_call: -
cdr3_nt: TGCGCCAGCAGCCGAACTAGTAAGGGCACTTACACCGGGGAGCTGTTTTTT
cdr3_aa: CASSRTSKGTYTGELFF